These T cell receptor beta chains were read from a single sample in a study of identical twins. TCRdb re-derived calls from the 5' RACE reads in MiXCR, one entry per CDR3 protein. This sample yields 240,000 or so distinct CDR3 sequences, of which about 10% are seen a single time; approximately 9.1% belongs to the top ten. The material sequenced was memory T cells sorted from blood. The receptors originated from a man between 50 and 59 years old in good health. Both conserved end residues are part of each CDR3. D genes are given only for firm matches. A row's size may be missing; if present it is once, few, many or a size class.

J: TRBJ2-7
size: -
D: -
V: TRBV27
DNA: TGTGCCAGCAGTCCCGATCCCTCTAGGACCTACGAGCAGTACTTC
CDR3: CASSPDPSRTYEQYF

J: TRBJ1-2
size: few
D: -
V: TRBV6-5
DNA: TGTGCCAGCAGTTACCGTGCTAACTATGGCTACACCTTC
CDR3: CASSYRANYGYTF

J: TRBJ2-2
size: few
D: TRBD2
V: TRBV24-1
DNA: TGTGCCACCAGTGATTTATGGACTAGCGGGAGAGGAGACGGGGAGCTGTTTTTT
CDR3: CATSDLWTSGRGDGELFF

J: TRBJ1-5
size: -
D: -
V: TRBV5-5
DNA: TGTGCCAGCAGCTTGTGGCAGGGATTCGAAGCCCAGCATTTT
CDR3: CASSLWQGFEAQHF

J: TRBJ1-1
size: many
D: -
V: TRBV20-1
DNA: TGCAGTGCTCAACCAAAGAACACTGAAGCTTTCTTT
CDR3: CSAQPKNTEAFF

J: TRBJ2-5
size: -
D: TRBD1
V: TRBV5-4
DNA: TGTGCCAGCAGCTTGGGGGGACAGTCCCAGGAGACCCAGTACTTC
CDR3: CASSLGGQSQETQYF

J: TRBJ1-1
size: many
D: TRBD1
V: TRBV20-1
DNA: TGCAGTGCTAATTATGGACAGGGCTTACCTGAAGCTTTCTTT
CDR3: CSANYGQGLPEAFF

J: TRBJ2-7
size: many
D: TRBD1
V: TRBV7-2
DNA: TGTGCCAGCAGCAAAACAGGGGGCCCCTACGAGCAGTACTTC
CDR3: CASSKTGGPYEQYF

J: TRBJ1-6
size: many
D: TRBD1
V: TRBV20-1
DNA: TGCAGTGCATCAAACCCGACAGGGGGAAAATTCTCCTATAATTCACCCCTCCACTTT
CDR3: CSASNPTGGKFSYNSPLHF

J: TRBJ1-4
size: -
D: -
V: TRBV5-1
DNA: TGCGCCAGCAGCTTGGCGGGACGGCAAAATGAAAAACTGTTTTTT
CDR3: CASSLAGRQNEKLFF

J: TRBJ1-2
size: few
D: TRBD1
V: TRBV10-3
DNA: TGTGCCATCAGCAACGGGGGGACAGGGGCATATGGCTACACCTTC
CDR3: CAISNGGTGAYGYTF

J: TRBJ2-2
size: -
D: -
V: TRBV9
DNA: TGTGCCAGCAGCCTCCGGGGGTCGGACACCGGGGAGCTGTTTTTT
CDR3: CASSLRGSDTGELFF

J: TRBJ2-5
size: -
D: TRBD2
V: TRBV20-1
DNA: TGCAGTGCTAGACCCGGGACTAGCGAGCAGACCCAGTACTTC
CDR3: CSARPGTSEQTQYF

J: TRBJ2-3
size: many
D: -
V: TRBV29-1
DNA: TGCAGCGCGGGTCTCGGTGGAGCCACAGATACGCAGTATTTT
CDR3: CSAGLGGATDTQYF

J: TRBJ1-4
size: few
D: -
V: TRBV28
DNA: TGTGCCAGCACCCCCGAGGGGATTAATGAAAAACTGTTTTTT
CDR3: CASTPEGINEKLFF

J: TRBJ2-1
size: -
D: TRBD1
V: TRBV5-5
DNA: TGTGCCAGCAGCCCTGGTGCCGGGACAGGATACAATGAGCAGTTCTTC
CDR3: CASSPGAGTGYNEQFF

J: TRBJ2-1
size: few
D: TRBD1
V: TRBV29-1
DNA: TGCAGCGTACTCCGGGACAGATACAATGAGCAGTTCTTC
CDR3: CSVLRDRYNEQFF

J: TRBJ2-5
size: -
D: -
V: TRBV14
DNA: TGTGCCAGCAGCCAAGATCTGGGGGAAGAGACCCAGTACTTC
CDR3: CASSQDLGEETQYF

J: TRBJ2-1
size: few
D: TRBD2
V: TRBV6-7
DNA: TGTGCCAGCAGTTACCCACTAGCGGAACCATACAATGAGCAGTTCTTC
CDR3: CASSYPLAEPYNEQFF

J: TRBJ2-1
size: few
D: TRBD2
V: TRBV6-2/TRBV6-3
DNA: TGTGCCAGCAGTTACTCGACGCTGGCTAGCGGGAGTAGGTATGAGCAGTTCTTC
CDR3: CASSYSTLASGSRYEQFF

J: TRBJ2-1
size: many
D: -
V: TRBV29-1
DNA: TGCAGCGTAGGGTCTCTCTCCTACAATGAGCAGTTCTTC
CDR3: CSVGSLSYNEQFF

J: TRBJ1-1
size: few
D: TRBD1
V: TRBV6-1
DNA: TGTGCCAGCAGTCCACGACAGGGTGGTTTCACTGAAGCTTTCTTT
CDR3: CASSPRQGGFTEAFF

J: TRBJ2-7
size: few
D: -
V: TRBV6-2/TRBV6-3
DNA: TGTGCCAGCAAGGGGGCTAGCGATAACTACGAGCAGTACTTC
CDR3: CASKGASDNYEQYF

J: TRBJ1-6
size: many
D: -
V: TRBV4-3
DNA: TGCGCCAGCAGCCAAGATAGCGGGCTAAATTCACCCCTCCACTTT
CDR3: CASSQDSGLNSPLHF

J: TRBJ1-4
size: many
D: -
V: TRBV28
DNA: TGTGCCAGCACCGATAGAGGAAAGAATGAAAAACTGTTTTTT
CDR3: CASTDRGKNEKLFF

J: TRBJ1-6
size: many
D: -
V: TRBV20-1
DNA: TGCAGTGCGACGCACCAGAGTAATTCACCCCTCCACTTT
CDR3: CSATHQSNSPLHF

J: TRBJ1-2
size: many
D: -
V: TRBV27
DNA: TGTGCCAGCACCGGCAGGGGAAGGATGAGCGGCTACACCTTC
CDR3: CASTGRGRMSGYTF

J: TRBJ1-1
size: -
D: -
V: TRBV20-1
DNA: TGCAGTGCTAGATTGAGCAGAGTAGTCACTGAAGCTTTCTTT
CDR3: CSARLSRVVTEAFF